The 9 T cell receptor beta chains below come from one sample, sequenced in a study of shared clonotypes between healthy human individuals. The repertoire was sequenced with immunoSEQ multiplex PCR; TCRdb's copy has only in-frame clones and lacks some. The repertoire has roughly 1,000,000 clones, about 84% of them found once; the top ten carry under 0.6%. The sequencing input was memory CD4+ T cells from PBMCs. Specified subset: CD45RA-negative fraction. The receptors derive from a man between 18 and 35 years old in good health. Some clones in this sample may be carry-over from other donors' samples.

This chain links TRBV7-6 with TRBJ2-1; 9 nucleotides line up with TRBD2. The CDR3 is 17 residues long. V trimming: 3 bases; J trimming: 2 bases; junction bases outside the gene matches: 8. Germline V CDR1 and CDR2: SGHVS, FNYEAQ. This CDR3 is CASSFSSGLAAYNEQFF. The CDR3 DNA follows: TGTGCCAGCAGCTTTTCATCGGGACTAGCAGCCTACAATGAGCAGTTCTTC.

The gene calls are TRBV29-1 and TRBJ2-7; the D gene is possibly TRBD2 (6 bases). The V gene's germline CDR1 is SQVTM and CDR2 ANQGSEA. The CDR3 extends over 12 amino acids. The V end was cut by 4 bases, the J end by 1 base, with 8 bases between. The CDR3 protein is CSVAAGSYEQYF. The CDR3 bases are TGCAGCGTTGCCGCGGGGTCCTACGAGCAGTACTTC.

This clone was detected a few times. The genes are TRBV15 and TRBJ1-2, with TRBD1 identical over 8 bases. This CDR3 has 15 amino acids. The junction had 8 bases not matched to a gene; V was cut back by 5 bases and J by 3 bases. Germline loops: CDR1 LNHNV, CDR2 YYDKDF (reference sequence). DNA of the CDR3: TGTGCCACCAGCCGAGTATACAGGGGGGACTATGGCTACACCTTC. Protein product: CATSRVYRGDYGYTF.

The chain carries TRBV30 and TRBJ1-1, with unresolved D. This CDR3 contains 12 residues. V gave up 2 bases and J gave up 7 bases, with 11 bases separating them. The germline gives CDR1 GTSNPN, CDR2 SVGIG (reference sequence). The CDR3 reads CAWSSTGSEAFF. The CDR3 DNA reads as TGTGCCTGGAGTTCTACGGGGAGTGAAGCTTTCTTT.

This rearrangement joins TRBV5-1 to TRBJ1-4; a weak D match, TRBD1 (6 bases). V lost 4 bases and J 1 base, leaving 14 bases between the germline ends. This CDR3 contains 16 residues. Germline V gene lookup returns CDR1 SGHRS and CDR2 YFSETQ. CDR3 region: CASSDEGRGTNEKLFF. The CDR3 region has the DNA TGCGCCAGCAGCGACGAAGGCAGGGGAACTAATGAAAAACTGTTTTTT.

This chain connects TRBV7-9 to TRBJ2-7; 8 bases fit TRBD2. The J segment lost 0 bases and the V segment lost 10 bases, leaving 5 bases of the junction unmatched. Looked up from germline, CDR1 is SEHNR and CDR2 is FQNEAQ (reference sequence). This CDR3 comprises 13 residues. CDR3 bases: TGTGCCACCGGGGGGGGCCGCTCCTACGAGCAGTACTTC. It specifies CATGGGRSYEQYF.

The chain links TRBV30 to TRBJ2-3; 7 bases map to TRBD1. Germline CDR1 GTSNPN, CDR2 SVGIG (reference sequence). This CDR3 region has 19 residues. The trim removed 0 bases at V and 2 bases at J, leaving 17 bases unmatched. The DNA of the CDR3 is TGTGCCTGGAGTGTACCACCCGGAAGGTCAGGGGGATACACAGATACGCAGTATTTT. Its protein is CAWSVPPGRSGGYTDTQYF.

The chain uses TRBV30 and TRBJ1-3; D ambiguous. Per the germline V gene, CDR1 is GTSNPN and CDR2 is SVGIG (reference sequence). The CDR3 spans 14 residues. V lost 0 bases, J lost 0 bases, and 6 bases lay in between. The DNA of the CDR3 is TGTGCCTGGAGTGTACAGCTCTCTGGAAACACCATATATTTT. Encoded protein: CAWSVQLSGNTIYF.

This chain connects TRBV10-3 to TRBJ1-1, with TRBD1 identical over 7 bases. The germline CDR1 and CDR2 sequences are ENHRY and SYGVKD. V lost 5 bases, J lost 3 bases, and 3 bases stayed unmatched. This CDR3 has 13 residues. CDR3: CAISRQGDTEAFF. The CDR3 DNA reads TGTGCCATCAGTAGACAGGGAGACACTGAAGCTTTCTTT.